What follows describes a single T cell receptor (beta chain). Its target is not known. A 1 in 200,000 to 1 in 1 million T cell depth was the sequencing target. The data were produced by immunoSEQ multiplex PCR, yet TCRdb's version contains in-frame clones alone and is incomplete. The data show 150,000 to 250,000 clones, around 70% seen once. This sample was taken from a study of cytotoxic CD8 clonotypes in ibrutinib-treated CLL. Points from the study as a whole: Higher circulating CD8+ T-cell counts strongly accompanied higher baseline clonality, above age-matched healthy donors.

The CDR3 has 16 residues. The germline V gene has CDR1 MDHEN and CDR2 SYDVKM. V gave up 2 bases and J gave up 3 bases, with 13 bases separating them. Sequenced here: PBMCs, sampled after 24 months of ibrutinib treatment. The chain uses TRBV28 and TRBJ2-2; D is unresolved. The receptor comes from a human donor with chronic lymphocytic leukemia. The CDR3 region has the DNA TGTGCCAGCAGTTTAGGGCGAAACGGGTACACCGGGGAGCTGTTTTTT. Protein product: CASSLGRNGYTGELFF.